What follows are 13 T cell receptor beta chains derived from one specimen sequenced in a study of CD8 T cells in ankylosing spondylitis. TCRdb reanalysed the 5' RACE reads using MiXCR and keeps one entry per CDR3 protein. The sample consists of some 140,000 distinct CDR3 sequences, roughly 10% of them appearing once. The specimen sequenced was blood, either unsorted or a sorted T cell fraction (not recorded which). The receptors shown here come from a female donor with ankylosing spondylitis or in good health (not recorded which).

This clonotype was recorded many times. The genes are TRBV29-1 and TRBJ1-2; D unresolved. CDR1 SQVTM and CDR2 ANQGSEA come from the germline V gene. This CDR3 region has 14 residues. V was clipped by 7 bases and J by 4 bases, with 19 bases between them. In DNA form, the CDR3 reads TGCAGCGCGGAAGAGGGCAATATGATCTATGGCTACACCTTC. Translating it yields CSAEEGNMIYGYTF.

This clonotype was seen repeatedly, ten times or more. The chain combines TRBV7-6 with TRBJ2-7, with 10 positions matching TRBD2. The CDR3 has 13 residues. V lost 6 bases, J lost 3 bases, and 2 bases stayed unmatched. CDR1 and CDR2 from the germline V gene are SGHVS and FNYEAQ. The DNA for the CDR3 is TGTGCCAGCAGACCTAGCGGGGGCTACGAGCAGTACTTC. It codes for CASRPSGGYEQYF.

This clonotype was observed many times. The chain uses TRBV20-1 and TRBJ2-3; 8 bases line up with TRBD2. The CDR3 length is 14 residues. The V gene's germline CDR1 is DFQATT and CDR2 SNEGSKA (reference sequence). The trim removed 4 bases at V and 5 bases at J, leaving 8 bases unmatched. CDR3 bases: TGCAGTGCTAAGACCGGGGGGGCCAAAGATACGCAGTATTTT. Protein: CSAKTGGAKDTQYF.

This clonotype was seen many times. This CDR3 reads CASSLAGGQLNTEAFF. CDR3 DNA sequence: TGCGCCAGCAGCTTGGCGGGAGGACAGCTGAACACTGAAGCTTTCTTT. The V and J genes are TRBV5-1 and TRBJ1-1, with D possibly being TRBD1 (6 bases). The CDR3 is 16 residues long. Germline V gene lookup returns CDR1 SGHRS and CDR2 YFSETQ. V gave up 0 bases and J gave up 0 bases, with 12 bases separating them.

Of note for this clonotype: A read error may be the cause here, since a much bigger clone is one base away. For the CDR3, the DNA is TGCGCCAGCAGCTTGGCTCCGGACCAAGAGACCCAGTACTTC. It codes for CASSLAPDQETQYF. V usage is TRBV5-1 and J usage is TRBJ2-5, with D hard to call. This CDR3 is built from 14 residues. Trimming stripped 0 bases from V and 0 bases from J, with 6 bases between. Germline V gene sequence: CDR1 SGHRS, CDR2 YFSETQ.

In this sample, this clonotype turned up a few times. Given a much more abundant clone one base away, this may be a read error. The CDR3 sequence: CASSLRTHGDTF. CDR3 DNA sequence: TGTGCCAGCAGTTTGAGGACCCATGGCGACACCTTC. This chain links TRBV12-3 or TRBV12-4 with TRBJ1-2; D unclear. The CDR3 extends over 12 amino acids.

This clonotype was seen repeatedly, ten times or more. For the CDR3, the DNA is TGTGCCAGCAGCTTAGGTGAGCGTCCCGAGCAGTTCTTC. This encodes CASSLGERPEQFF. The chain carries TRBV7-9 and TRBJ2-1, with D hard to call. The V and J ends lost 1 base and 10 bases respectively, with 11 bases between them. This CDR3 is built from 13 residues. Germline assignment: CDR1 SEHNR and CDR2 FQNEAQ (reference sequence).

This clonotype was picked up many times. The rearrangement uses TRBV3-1 and TRBJ1-1; possibly TRBD1 for D (5 bases). Germline CDR1 is LGHDT and CDR2 is YNNKEL (reference sequence). Trimming cost V 6 bases and J 1 base, with 9 bases left between them. This CDR3 region has 13 residues. In DNA form, the CDR3 reads TGTGCCAGCAGGCCCGACAGGAACACTGAAGCTTTCTTT. Its translation is CASRPDRNTEAFF.

The table lists this clonotype with many counts. The chain uses TRBV5-1 and TRBJ1-4; no reliable D call. Trimming cost V 2 bases and J 6 bases, with 11 bases left between them. The CDR3 has 14 amino acids. Germline CDR1 and CDR2: SGHRS and YFSETQ. The CDR3 bases are TGCGCCAGCAGCTTTTTAGGGCAGGATGAAAAACTGTTTTTT. Its protein is CASSFLGQDEKLFF.

This clonotype was seen ten or more times. The chain recombines TRBV7-9 with TRBJ1-2; D is unresolved. Germline CDR1 and CDR2: SEHNR and FQNEAQ (reference sequence). With 1 base removed from V and 6 bases from J, the gap between germline ends came to 6 bases. This CDR3 contains 12 residues. CDR3 nucleotides: TGTGCCAGCAGCTTAGGGCAGAATGGCTACACCTTC. Encoded protein: CASSLGQNGYTF.

This clonotype was counted at least ten times. The rearrangement joins TRBV5-1 to TRBJ1-2; tentatively, D is TRBD1 (5 bases). The CDR3 covers 14 residues. V lost 4 bases and J 0 bases, leaving 10 bases between the germline ends. Looked up from germline, CDR1 is SGHRS and CDR2 is YFSETQ. Here the CDR3 reads CASSPQTANYGYTF. The CDR3 DNA follows: TGCGCCAGCAGCCCTCAGACAGCTAACTATGGCTACACCTTC.

This clonotype was seen ten or more times. The chain carries TRBV5-1 and TRBJ2-1; 13 bases match TRBD2. V was clipped by 5 bases and J by 4 bases; unmatched bases: 3. CDR1 is SGHRS and CDR2 is YFSETQ in the germline V gene. The length of the CDR3 is 15 residues. The chain's CDR3 is CASSMGLAGYNEQFF. Here the CDR3 DNA reads TGCGCCAGCAGTATGGGACTAGCGGGATACAATGAGCAGTTCTTC.

This clonotype showed up just a few times. V and J are TRBV7-2 and TRBJ1-1, with 11 nucleotides matching TRBD1. V dropped 4 bases and J dropped 6; count of bases not matched to a gene: 13. Germline assignment: CDR1 SGHTA and CDR2 FQGNSA. This CDR3 contains 17 residues. The CDR3, as DNA: TGTGCCAGCAGCTACCTTGGACAGGGGGCGCTTTTGGCTGAAGCTTTCTTT. Its protein is CASSYLGQGALLAEAFF.